A selection of T cell receptor beta chains follows, all from one sample in a study of response to subunit inactivated influenza vaccine. TCRdb called the RT-PCR reads again in MiXCR, with one record for every CDR3 protein. The table includes approximately 680,000 distinct CDR3 sequences, about 15% detected once. Sequenced material: PBMCs from blood, taken 11 to 12 days after vaccination. The receptors stem from a man aged 50 or older who received an inactivated influenza vaccine. The CDR3 runs from the conserved cysteine through the conserved F or W. A D gene is named only where the DNA matches it firmly. The size of a clone is reported for some rows only, either as once, few or many, or as a class for expanded clones.

size | J | V | D | CDR3 | DNA
few | TRBJ2-3 | TRBV12-3/TRBV12-4 | NA | CAIEGSTDTQYF | TGTGCCATCGAGGGGAGCACAGATACGCAGTATTTT
few | TRBJ2-7 | TRBV7-6 | TRBD2 | CASSLEGAGGIFEQYF | TGTGCCAGCAGCTTAGAGGGAGCGGGGGGGATTTTCGAGCAGTACTTC
NA | TRBJ2-3 | TRBV2 | TRBD1 | CASSATGQGRNTQYF | TGTGCCAGCAGCGCAACGGGACAGGGACGGAATACGCAGTATTTT
few | TRBJ2-6 | TRBV20-1 | NA | CSARSNFYSGANVLTF | TGCAGTGCTAGATCTAACTTTTACTCTGGGGCCAACGTCCTGACTTTC
NA | TRBJ2-7 | TRBV7-9 | NA | CASSTTTSGKAYEQYF | TGTGCCAGCAGCACAACAACTTCTGGGAAAGCCTACGAGCAGTACTTC
few | TRBJ1-2 | TRBV28 | NA | CASSLRDNWGGYTF | TGTGCCAGCAGTCTCCGGGACAACTGGGGTGGCTACACCTTC
many | TRBJ2-7 | TRBV6-2/TRBV6-3 | NA | CASSYSFRGQYEQYF | TGTGCCAGCAGTTACTCTTTCCGGGGGCAATACGAGCAGTACTTC
few | TRBJ2-6 | TRBV28 | TRBD1 | CASSISGTGTSGANVLTF | TGTGCCAGCAGTATCTCCGGGACAGGGACTTCAGGGGCCAACGTCCTGACTTTC
NA | TRBJ1-5 | TRBV20-1 | NA | CSALIYSNQPQHF | TGCAGTGCGTTGATTTATAGCAATCAGCCCCAGCATTTT
NA | TRBJ2-5 | TRBV5-5 | TRBD2 | CASSLVAGAILKETQYF | TGTGCCAGCAGCTTGGTTGCGGGAGCGATTTTAAAAGAGACCCAGTACTTC
NA | TRBJ2-7 | TRBV29-1 | TRBD2 | CSVGLAGVYEQYF | TGCAGCGTTGGACTAGCGGGAGTTTACGAGCAGTACTTC
NA | TRBJ2-2 | TRBV9 | TRBD2 | CASIFGTSVSTGELFF | TGTGCCAGCATCTTCGGGACTAGCGTCTCCACCGGGGAGCTGTTTTTT
NA | TRBJ2-7 | TRBV6-5 | NA | CASSSPWRGHEQYF | TGTGCCAGCAGTTCCCCTTGGCGGGGCCACGAGCAGTACTTC
NA | TRBJ2-1 | TRBV12-5 | TRBD2 | CASGLVQVAGGFNEQFF | TGTGCTAGTGGTTTGGTACAGGTAGCGGGGGGTTTCAATGAGCAGTTCTTC
few | TRBJ2-3 | TRBV11-2 | NA | CASSLDPAPDTQYF | TGTGCCAGCAGCTTAGACCCGGCCCCAGATACGCAGTATTTT
few | TRBJ2-5 | TRBV7-2 | NA | CASSLNSGRETQYF | TGTGCCAGCAGCCTAAATTCAGGGCGAGAGACCCAGTACTTC
NA | TRBJ2-1 | TRBV20-1 | NA | CSASVTGRAYNEQFF | TGCAGTGCTAGTGTAACGGGAAGGGCCTACAATGAGCAGTTCTTC
NA | TRBJ2-5 | TRBV20-1 | TRBD1 | CSARPNRDRDQETQYF | TGCAGTGCTAGACCTAACCGGGACAGGGACCAAGAGACCCAGTACTTC
NA | TRBJ2-5 | TRBV3-1 | NA | CASSQDGKTQYF | TGTGCCAGCAGCCAAGACGGGAAGACCCAGTACTTC
few | TRBJ2-3 | TRBV10-3 | NA | CAIRDKSTDTQYF | TGTGCCATACGGGACAAAAGCACAGATACGCAGTATTTT
NA | TRBJ2-2 | TRBV14 | NA | CASSQGLELFF | TGTGCCAGCAGCCAAGGCCTGGAGCTGTTTTTT
few | TRBJ2-1 | TRBV6-1 | NA | CASRDSSSYNEQFF | TGTGCCAGCAGGGACAGTAGCTCCTACAATGAGCAGTTCTTC
NA | TRBJ2-1 | TRBV27 | NA | CASSLSRGVGGGRSYNEQFF | TGTGCCAGCAGTTTATCGAGAGGTGTAGGGGGCGGGAGGAGTTACAATGAGCAGTTCTTC
NA | TRBJ2-2 | TRBV30 | NA | CAWSRAANTGELFF | TGTGCCTGGAGTAGGGCAGCTAACACCGGGGAGCTGTTTTTT
NA | TRBJ2-3 | TRBV7-9 | NA | CASSTYGDTQYF | TGTGCCAGCAGCACGTACGGGGATACGCAGTATTTT
NA | TRBJ2-7 | TRBV20-1 | TRBD2 | CSARVLAGAYEQYF | TGCAGTGCTAGAGTACTAGCGGGAGCCTACGAGCAGTACTTC
NA | TRBJ2-5 | TRBV15 | NA | CATSRAIAETQYF | TGTGCCACCAGCAGAGCCATTGCAGAGACCCAGTACTTC
NA | TRBJ2-4 | TRBV5-1 | TRBD2 | CSSSADPGLVKNIQYF | TGCTCCAGCAGCGCAGATCCGGGACTAGTAAAAAACATTCAGTACTTC
many | TRBJ1-3 | TRBV5-1 | NA | CASSLDGNSGNTIYF | TGCGCCAGCAGCTTGGACGGGAACTCTGGAAACACCATATATTTT
NA | TRBJ2-3 | TRBV4-3 | NA | CASSQGRAYTDTQYF | TGCGCCAGCAGCCAAGGGCGGGCCTACACAGATACGCAGTATTTT
few | TRBJ1-1 | TRBV29-1 | TRBD1 | CSVAQGQAFMGTEAFF | TGCAGCGTTGCTCAGGGACAGGCCTTCATGGGCACTGAAGCTTTCTTT
few | TRBJ2-5 | TRBV20-1 | TRBD2 | CSANPSGGAQETQYF | TGCAGTGCAAATCCTAGCGGGGGTGCTCAAGAGACCCAGTACTTC
few | TRBJ2-1 | TRBV20-1 | NA | CSASLGWSYNEQFF | TGCAGTGCTAGTTTAGGGTGGTCCTACAATGAGCAGTTCTTC
NA | TRBJ2-6 | TRBV5-5 | NA | CASSRVGQTNVLTF | TGTGCCAGCAGCCGGGTAGGACAGACCAACGTCCTGACTTTC
few | TRBJ2-7 | TRBV7-2 | TRBD2 | CASSLAPALADTYEQYF | TGTGCCAGCAGCTTAGCTCCCGCGCTAGCGGACACCTACGAGCAGTACTTC
few | TRBJ2-2 | TRBV24-1 | NA | CATSDGEKRNTGELFF | TGTGCCACCAGTGATGGGGAGAAGAGGAACACCGGGGAGCTGTTTTTT
few | TRBJ1-2 | TRBV2 | TRBD1 | CASSEATGGNYGYTF | TGTGCCAGCAGTGAAGCGACAGGGGGGAACTATGGCTACACCTTC
NA | TRBJ2-5 | TRBV20-1 | NA | CSARDVSGRGETQYF | TGCAGTGCTAGAGATGTGTCAGGGAGAGGGGAGACCCAGTACTTC
many | TRBJ2-6 | TRBV7-2 | TRBD1 | CASSGQGASGANVLTF | TGTGCCAGCAGTGGGCAGGGGGCTTCCGGGGCCAACGTCCTGACTTTC
NA | TRBJ2-3 | TRBV5-1 | TRBD2 | CASSLSGTRADTQYF | TGCGCCAGCAGCTTGAGCGGGACTCGGGCAGATACGCAGTATTTT
few | TRBJ1-1 | TRBV12-3/TRBV12-4 | TRBD1 | CASSLTGARNTEAFF | TGTGCCAGCAGTTTAACAGGGGCCCGGAACACTGAAGCTTTCTTT
few | TRBJ2-7 | TRBV20-1 | NA | CSASPVQRSFLEQYF | TGCAGTGCTAGCCCTGTACAGCGTTCCTTTCTAGAGCAGTACTTC
NA | TRBJ2-3 | TRBV11-2 | NA | CASNQGGPDTQYF | TGTGCCAGCAATCAGGGGGGGCCAGATACGCAGTATTTT
few | TRBJ2-3 | TRBV20-1 | TRBD2 | CSATLERGLTDTQYF | TGCAGTGCTACCCTCGAGCGGGGGCTCACAGATACGCAGTATTTT
many | TRBJ2-5 | TRBV10-3 | TRBD1 | CAISARQGQGETQYF | TGTGCCATCAGTGCCCGACAGGGGCAGGGAGAGACCCAGTACTTC
NA | TRBJ2-1 | TRBV5-6 | TRBD1 | CASSWGTDNEQFF | TGTGCCAGCAGCTGGGGGACAGACAATGAGCAGTTCTTC